This TCR beta chain comes out of a study of spatial heterogeneity in lung cancer. Study information: As counted in raw reads, each unique TCR and UMI combination appeared more than ten times on average.

Documented time point: sample taken at primary tumor resection. Whole RNA from tumor, nontumor lung or frozen PBMC was sequenced unsorted. Donors were 72 untreated early-stage non-small cell lung cancer patients. Germline V gene sequence: CDR1 DFQATT, CDR2 SNEGSKA (reference sequence). V lost 3 bases and J lost 5, with 16 bases in between. This CDR3 is built from 14 residues. Every cDNA TCR molecule received its own unique molecular identifier. TCRdb passed the 5' RACE reads through MiXCR, listing each CDR3 protein once. The table records 48,000 or so distinct CDR3 sequences, about 5.8% of them present only once. This clonotype was seen repeatedly, ten times or more.

This sequence joins TRBV20-1 and TRBJ1-2; TRBD1 might be the D (5 bases). Material: PBMCs, obtained at surgery. This receptor was obtained from a male donor with early-stage non-small cell lung cancer. The CDR3 DNA reads as TGCAGTGCTAGTGCCGGGACCCTAGAGTATGGCTACACCTTC. It codes for CSASAGTLEYGYTF.